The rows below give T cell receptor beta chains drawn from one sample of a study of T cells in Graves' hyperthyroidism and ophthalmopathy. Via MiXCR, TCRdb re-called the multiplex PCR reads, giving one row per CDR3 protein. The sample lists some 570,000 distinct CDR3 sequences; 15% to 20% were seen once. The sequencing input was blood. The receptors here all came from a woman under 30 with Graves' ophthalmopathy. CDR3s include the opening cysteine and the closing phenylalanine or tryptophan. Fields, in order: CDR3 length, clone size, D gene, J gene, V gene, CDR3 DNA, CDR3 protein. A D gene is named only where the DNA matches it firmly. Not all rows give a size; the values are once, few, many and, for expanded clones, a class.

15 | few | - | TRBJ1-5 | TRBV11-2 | TGTGCCAGCAGCTTAGCTGGCTTACCGGGCCAGCCCCAGCATTTT | CASSLAGLPGQPQHF
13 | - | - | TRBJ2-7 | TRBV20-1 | TGCAGTGCTAGACAGGGGGGCTCCTACGAGCAGTACTTC | CSARQGGSYEQYF
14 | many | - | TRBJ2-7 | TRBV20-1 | TGCAGTGCCATATCTAGCAGAAGCTCCTACGAGCAGTACTTC | CSAISSRSSYEQYF
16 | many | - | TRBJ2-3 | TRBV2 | TGTGCCAGCAGTGAGGGGACCGAGACCTTCACAGATACGCAGTATTTT | CASSEGTETFTDTQYF
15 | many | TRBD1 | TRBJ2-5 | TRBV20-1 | TGCAGTCCAGGAGGGGGACAGGGGGACCTGCGGACCCAGTACTTC | CSPGGGQGDLRTQYF
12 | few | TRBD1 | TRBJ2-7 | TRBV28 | TGTGCCACCCGGGACAGGGGCTACGAGCAGTACTTC | CATRDRGYEQYF
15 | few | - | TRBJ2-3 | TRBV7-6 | TGTGCCAGCAGCTTTGTCGCAGGGGTGGCAGATACGCAGTATTTT | CASSFVAGVADTQYF
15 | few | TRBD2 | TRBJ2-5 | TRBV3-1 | TGTGTCAGCAGCCGGTTAGCGGGGGGTCAAGAGACCCAGTACTTC | CVSSRLAGGQETQYF
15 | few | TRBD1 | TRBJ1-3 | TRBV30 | TGTACCTGGAGCTTGCAGGGGGCTACTGGAAACACCATATATTTT | CTWSLQGATGNTIYF
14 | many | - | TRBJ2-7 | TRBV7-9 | TGTGCCAGCAGCTTACCGGGACCAAACTACGAGCAGTACTTC | CASSLPGPNYEQYF
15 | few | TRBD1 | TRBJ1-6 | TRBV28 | TGTGCCAGCACCGACTCGACAGGGAATAATTCACCCCTCCACTTT | CASTDSTGNNSPLHF
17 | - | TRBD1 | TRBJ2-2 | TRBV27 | TGTGCCAGCAGTCGTATCTCAGGGGGCGCGGACACCGGGGAGCTGTTTTTT | CASSRISGGADTGELFF
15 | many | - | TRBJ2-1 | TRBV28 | TGTGCCAGCAGTTCTTGGGGGGCTGAGACGGGGGAGCAGTTCTTC | CASSSWGAETGEQFF
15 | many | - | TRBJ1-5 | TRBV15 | TGTGCCACCAGCCCCGGACTCTCGAGCAATCAGCCCCAGCATTTT | CATSPGLSSNQPQHF
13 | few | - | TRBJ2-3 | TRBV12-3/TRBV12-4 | TGTACCAGCATAGAGGGAAGCACAGATACGCAGTATTTT | CTSIEGSTDTQYF
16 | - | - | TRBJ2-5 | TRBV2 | TGTGCCAGCAGTGGCGCAGCGACTTGGTACCAAGAGACCCAGTACTTC | CASSGAATWYQETQYF
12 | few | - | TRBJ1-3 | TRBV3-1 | TGTGCCAGCAGCCAAGGCCCCCGGACCATATATTTT | CASSQGPRTIYF
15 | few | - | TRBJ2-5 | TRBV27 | TGTGCCAGCAGTTTGACGAAAACGTCGGTGGAGACCCAGTACTTC | CASSLTKTSVETQYF
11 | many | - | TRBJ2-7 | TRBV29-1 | TGCAGCGTTGAAAGCGACTACGAGCAGTACTTC | CSVESDYEQYF
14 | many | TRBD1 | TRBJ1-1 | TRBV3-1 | TGTGCCAGCAGCCTAGAAGGGGGCAGGACTGAAGCTTTCTTT | CASSLEGGRTEAFF
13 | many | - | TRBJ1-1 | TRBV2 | TGTGCCAGCAGGCCGAAGAGAAACACTGAAGCTTTCTTT | CASRPKRNTEAFF
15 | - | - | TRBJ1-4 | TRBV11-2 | TGTGCCAGCAGCTTAGGCACAGGGAGGTATGAAAAACTGTTTTTT | CASSLGTGRYEKLFF
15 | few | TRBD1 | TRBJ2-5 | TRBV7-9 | TGTGCCAGCAGCCCCCTTCCAGGGGGCTTTGAGACCCAGTACTTC | CASSPLPGGFETQYF
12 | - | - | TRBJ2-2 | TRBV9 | TGTGCCAGCAGCGTAGAGACCGGGGAGCTGTTTTTT | CASSVETGELFF
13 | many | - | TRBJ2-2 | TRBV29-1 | TGCAGCGTTGCTAGCGTGAACACCGGGGAGCTGTTTTTT | CSVASVNTGELFF
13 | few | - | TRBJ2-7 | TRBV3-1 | TGTGCCAGCGGGTGGGAATTAGCGAACGAGCAGTACTTC | CASGWELANEQYF
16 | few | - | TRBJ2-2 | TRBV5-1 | TGCGCCAGCAGCTTGGCCGGGCCTGGGGTCACCGGGGAGCTGTTTTTT | CASSLAGPGVTGELFF
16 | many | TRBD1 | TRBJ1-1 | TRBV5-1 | TGCGCCAGCAGCTTGGTATTAGCAGGGGGGGTCACTGAAGCTTTCTTT | CASSLVLAGGVTEAFF
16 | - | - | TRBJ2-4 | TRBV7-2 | TGTGCCAGCAGCCTCAGGGGGGGCCGCGGTAAAAACATTCAGTACTTC | CASSLRGGRGKNIQYF
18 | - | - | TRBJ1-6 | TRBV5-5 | TGTGCCAGCAGCTTGGCTGTCAGGTTAATTGCTGATAATTCACCCCTCCACTTT | CASSLAVRLIADNSPLHF
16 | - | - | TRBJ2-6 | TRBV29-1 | TGCAGCGTTGAAGGGCCAGGCGCCTCTGGGGCCAACGTCCTGACTTTC | CSVEGPGASGANVLTF
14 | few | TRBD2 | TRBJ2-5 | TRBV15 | TGTGCCACCAGCAGAAGTAGCGGGAGCGAGACCCAGTACTTC | CATSRSSGSETQYF
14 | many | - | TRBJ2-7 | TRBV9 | TGTGCCAGCAGCGTAGGGCCGGGGGCCGACGAGCAGTACTTC | CASSVGPGADEQYF
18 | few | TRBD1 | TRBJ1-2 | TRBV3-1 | TGTGCCAGCAGCCAAGCGGGGGGACAGGGGCATTCTAACTATGGCTACACCTTC | CASSQAGGQGHSNYGYTF
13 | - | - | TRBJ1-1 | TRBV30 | TGTGCCTGGGAAGAAGGCTCGAACACTGAAGCTTTCTTT | CAWEEGSNTEAFF
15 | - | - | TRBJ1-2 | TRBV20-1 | TGCAGTGCTAGAGCCCGGACGGTGGATAACTATGGCTACACCTTC | CSARARTVDNYGYTF
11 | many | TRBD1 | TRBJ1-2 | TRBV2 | TGTGCCAGCAGTACAGGGGACGGCTACACCTTC | CASSTGDGYTF
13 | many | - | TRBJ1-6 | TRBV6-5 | TGTGCCAGCAGTTACTCGAACGGATCACCCCTCCACTTT | CASSYSNGSPLHF
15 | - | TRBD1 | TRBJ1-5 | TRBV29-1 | TGCAGCGTTCGGACAGGGATCGATAGCAATCAGCCCCAGCATTTT | CSVRTGIDSNQPQHF
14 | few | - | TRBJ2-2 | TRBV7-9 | TGTGCCAGCAGCCCACTCCGTAACACCGGGGAGCTGTTTTTT | CASSPLRNTGELFF
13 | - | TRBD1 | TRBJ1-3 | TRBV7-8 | TGTGCCAGCAGTGGACAGGGAGGAAACACCATATATTTT | CASSGQGGNTIYF
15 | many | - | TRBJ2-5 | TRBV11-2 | TGTGCCAGCAGCCCGGGACACACCGGAGGTGTGACCCAGTACTTC | CASSPGHTGGVTQYF
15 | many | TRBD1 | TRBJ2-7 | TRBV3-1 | TGTGCCAGCAGCCAAGTCGTCCAGGGGGTAGACGAGCAGTACTTC | CASSQVVQGVDEQYF
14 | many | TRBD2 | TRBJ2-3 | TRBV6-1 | TGTGCCAGCAGTCGTAGCGGGAGTCAGGATACGCAGTATTTT | CASSRSGSQDTQYF
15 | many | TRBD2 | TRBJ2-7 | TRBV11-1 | TGTGCCAGCAGCTTCGGGACTAGCGGCTCCTACGAGCAGTACTTC | CASSFGTSGSYEQYF
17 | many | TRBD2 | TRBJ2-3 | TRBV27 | TGTGCCAGCAGTTTATCGGCTAGCGGGACTAGCACAGATACGCAGTATTTT | CASSLSASGTSTDTQYF
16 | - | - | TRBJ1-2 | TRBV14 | TGTGCCAGCAGCCAAGGACCGGACGCATTGAGCTATGGCTACACCTTC | CASSQGPDALSYGYTF
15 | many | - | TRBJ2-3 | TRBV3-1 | TGTGCCAGCAGCCAAGATGCAGCGAGCACAGATACGCAGTATTTT | CASSQDAASTDTQYF
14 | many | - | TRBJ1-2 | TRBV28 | TGTGCCAGCAGTCTCATAGACGGAAACTATGGCTACACCTTC | CASSLIDGNYGYTF
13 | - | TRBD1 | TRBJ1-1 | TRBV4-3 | TGCGCCAGCAGCCAAGACTGGACAGGGGAAGCTTTCTTT | CASSQDWTGEAFF
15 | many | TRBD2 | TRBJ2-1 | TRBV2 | TGTGCCAGCACCTCCGGGACTAGCAGTTACAATGAGCAGTTCTTC | CASTSGTSSYNEQFF
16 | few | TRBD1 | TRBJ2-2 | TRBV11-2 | TGTGCCAGCAGCTTTAGGACAGGGGGTAACACCGGGGAGCTGTTTTTT | CASSFRTGGNTGELFF
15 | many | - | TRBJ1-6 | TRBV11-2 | TGTGCCAGCAGCCCAACCGGGCAACGAGCGGGACCCCTCCACTTT | CASSPTGQRAGPLHF
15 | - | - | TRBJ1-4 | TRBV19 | TGTGCCAGTACCCTCCTCACACGGCGATCAGGAAAACTGTTTTTT | CASTLLTRRSGKLFF
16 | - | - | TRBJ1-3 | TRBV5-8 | TGTGCCAGCAGCTCCGGAGGAGGGATTTCTGGAAACACCATATATTTT | CASSSGGGISGNTIYF